A selection of T cell receptor beta chains follows, all from one sample in a study of T cell responses to AZD1222 COVID-19 vaccine. Assay: immunoSEQ multiplex PCR; the TCRdb copy retains only in-frame clones and omits some. The sample includes approximately 150,000 clones, about 91% of them seen just once. The sample in question was peripheral blood, obtained on day 0 of AZD1222 vaccination. The receptor set was obtained from an adult in good health. CDR3s include the opening cysteine and the closing phenylalanine or tryptophan. The order of the fields is CDR3 length, V gene, J gene, D gene, clone size, CDR3 protein, CDR3 DNA. The D gene is left open where the match is weak. Clone size, where shown, is once, few, many, or a class for clones that have expanded.

>15|TRBV18|TRBJ2-3|TRBD1|NA
CASSLAGTDSDTQYF
TGTGCCAGCTCATTGGCCGGGACAGACTCAGATACGCAGTATTTT
>18|TRBV28|TRBJ2-6|TRBD1|NA
CASTVTGTVPSGANVLTF
TGTGCCAGCACCGTCACAGGGACAGTTCCCTCTGGGGCCAACGTCCTGACTTTC
>16|TRBV18|TRBJ1-2|NA|NA
CASSPPPGASSYGYTF
TGTGCCAGCTCACCACCCCCGGGGGCGAGCTCCTATGGCTACACCTTC
>15|TRBV28|TRBJ2-1|NA|NA
CASTETGSSYNEQFF
TGTGCCAGCACCGAAACAGGGAGCTCCTACAATGAGCAGTTCTTC
>15|TRBV5-4|TRBJ2-7|TRBD2|NA
CASSSGLAGGGEQYF
TGTGCCAGCAGCTCGGGGCTAGCGGGAGGAGGCGAGCAGTACTTC
>14|TRBV7-9|TRBJ1-1|NA|NA
CASSLVSENTEAFF
TGTGCCAGCAGCTTAGTATCGGAGAACACTGAAGCTTTCTTT
>15|TRBV3-1/TRBV3-2|TRBJ1-4|NA|NA
CASSQAIRSNEKLFF
TGTGCCAGCAGCCAAGCTATTAGGTCTAATGAAAAACTGTTTTTT
>18|TRBV3-1/TRBV3-2|TRBJ2-3|TRBD2|NA
CASYRGLAGGPTTDTQYF
TGTGCCAGCTATAGGGGACTAGCGGGGGGCCCTACCACAGATACGCAGTATTTT
>15|TRBV7-8|TRBJ1-6|NA|NA
CASSLDRTYNSPLHF
TGTGCCAGCAGCTTAGATCGGACCTATAATTCACCCCTCCACTTT
>14|TRBV7-2|TRBJ1-1|NA|NA
CASSLDGGTTEAFF
TGTGCCAGCAGCTTAGACGGCGGTACCACTGAAGCTTTCTTT
>13|TRBV9|TRBJ2-1|TRBD2|NA
CASSVGRREEQFF
TGTGCCAGCAGCGTAGGTCGGCGGGAGGAGCAGTTCTTC
>16|TRBV30|TRBJ1-3|NA|NA
CAWSPRPRDSGNTIYF
TGTGCCTGGAGTCCACGCCCCAGGGACTCTGGAAACACCATATATTTT
>14|TRBV6-5|TRBJ2-7|NA|NA
CASSLGPTTYEQYF
TGTGCCAGCAGTTTGGGACCTACCACCTACGAGCAGTACTTC
>14|TRBV2|TRBJ1-1|NA|few
CASRSVGQTRGAFF
TGTGCCAGCAGGAGCGTGGGGCAGACGCGCGGTGCTTTCTTT
>14|TRBV6-1|TRBJ2-1|TRBD1|few
CASSETQGAHEQFF
TGTGCCAGCAGTGAAACACAGGGGGCTCATGAGCAGTTCTTC
>17|TRBV4-3|TRBJ1-6|NA|once
CASSQDYRSRDNSPLHF
TGCGCCAGCAGCCAAGATTATCGGTCCAGAGATAATTCACCCCTCCACTTT
>19|TRBV7-2|TRBJ2-1|TRBD2|NA
CASSLGGLTSGGRENEQFF
TGTGCCAGCAGCCTTGGAGGGTTGACTAGCGGGGGGAGGGAAAATGAGCAGTTCTTC
>14|TRBV7-2|TRBJ2-7|NA|NA
CASSRLDGSYEQYF
TGTGCCAGCAGCCGCCTGGACGGTTCCTACGAGCAGTACTTC
>15|TRBV2|TRBJ2-1|TRBD1|once
CASSDDGTAYNEQFF
TGTGCCAGCAGTGACGACGGGACAGCTTACAATGAGCAGTTCTTC
>14|TRBV7-8|TRBJ1-1|NA|NA
CASSLRMMNTEAFF
TGTGCCAGCAGCTTACGTATGATGAACACTGAAGCTTTCTTT
>14|TRBV4-3|TRBJ1-1|NA|NA
CASSQRGAGTEAFF
TGCGCCAGCAGCCAAAGAGGGGCCGGGACTGAAGCTTTCTTT
>14|TRBV7-8|TRBJ2-7|NA|NA
CASSTLQGPYEQYF
TGTGCCAGCAGCACGCTACAGGGTCCCTACGAGCAGTACTTC
>15|TRBV2|TRBJ1-5|NA|NA
CASKGWRFSNQPQHF
TGTGCCAGCAAAGGGTGGCGGTTTAGCAATCAGCCCCAGCATTTT
>14|TRBV30|TRBJ1-4|TRBD1|NA
CALRRQGANEKLFF
TGTGCCCTCCGACGGCAGGGGGCTAATGAAAAACTGTTTTTT
>14|TRBV4-2|TRBJ1-3|NA|NA
CASSRVEGGDTIYF
TGTGCCAGCAGCAGGGTGGAAGGGGGGGACACCATATATTTT
>13|TRBV5-4|TRBJ2-7|TRBD2|NA
CASGSGRDYEQYF
TGTGCCAGCGGGAGCGGGAGAGACTACGAGCAGTACTTC
>13|TRBV3-1/TRBV3-2|TRBJ1-4|NA|NA
CASSKRFGEKLFF
TGTGCCAGCAGCAAGAGGTTTGGTGAAAAACTGTTTTTT
>15|TRBV7-8|TRBJ2-7|NA|once
CASSLGFDSFYEQYF
TGTGCCAGCAGCTTAGGGTTCGACAGCTTCTACGAGCAGTACTTC
>14|TRBV12-5|TRBJ1-5|NA|NA
CASGLASAVQPQHF
TGTGCTAGTGGTTTGGCGAGTGCGGTTCAGCCCCAGCATTTT
>16|TRBV18|TRBJ1-1|TRBD1|NA
CASSLSVGQGYTEAFF
TGTGCCAGCTCACTCTCTGTGGGACAGGGATACACTGAAGCTTTCTTT
>13|TRBV30|TRBJ2-2|NA|NA
CAWEPVGTGELFF
TGTGCCTGGGAGCCCGTAGGGACCGGGGAGCTGTTTTTT
>11|TRBV19|TRBJ1-1|NA|NA
CASAGNTEAFF
TGTGCCAGCGCGGGGAACACTGAAGCTTTCTTT